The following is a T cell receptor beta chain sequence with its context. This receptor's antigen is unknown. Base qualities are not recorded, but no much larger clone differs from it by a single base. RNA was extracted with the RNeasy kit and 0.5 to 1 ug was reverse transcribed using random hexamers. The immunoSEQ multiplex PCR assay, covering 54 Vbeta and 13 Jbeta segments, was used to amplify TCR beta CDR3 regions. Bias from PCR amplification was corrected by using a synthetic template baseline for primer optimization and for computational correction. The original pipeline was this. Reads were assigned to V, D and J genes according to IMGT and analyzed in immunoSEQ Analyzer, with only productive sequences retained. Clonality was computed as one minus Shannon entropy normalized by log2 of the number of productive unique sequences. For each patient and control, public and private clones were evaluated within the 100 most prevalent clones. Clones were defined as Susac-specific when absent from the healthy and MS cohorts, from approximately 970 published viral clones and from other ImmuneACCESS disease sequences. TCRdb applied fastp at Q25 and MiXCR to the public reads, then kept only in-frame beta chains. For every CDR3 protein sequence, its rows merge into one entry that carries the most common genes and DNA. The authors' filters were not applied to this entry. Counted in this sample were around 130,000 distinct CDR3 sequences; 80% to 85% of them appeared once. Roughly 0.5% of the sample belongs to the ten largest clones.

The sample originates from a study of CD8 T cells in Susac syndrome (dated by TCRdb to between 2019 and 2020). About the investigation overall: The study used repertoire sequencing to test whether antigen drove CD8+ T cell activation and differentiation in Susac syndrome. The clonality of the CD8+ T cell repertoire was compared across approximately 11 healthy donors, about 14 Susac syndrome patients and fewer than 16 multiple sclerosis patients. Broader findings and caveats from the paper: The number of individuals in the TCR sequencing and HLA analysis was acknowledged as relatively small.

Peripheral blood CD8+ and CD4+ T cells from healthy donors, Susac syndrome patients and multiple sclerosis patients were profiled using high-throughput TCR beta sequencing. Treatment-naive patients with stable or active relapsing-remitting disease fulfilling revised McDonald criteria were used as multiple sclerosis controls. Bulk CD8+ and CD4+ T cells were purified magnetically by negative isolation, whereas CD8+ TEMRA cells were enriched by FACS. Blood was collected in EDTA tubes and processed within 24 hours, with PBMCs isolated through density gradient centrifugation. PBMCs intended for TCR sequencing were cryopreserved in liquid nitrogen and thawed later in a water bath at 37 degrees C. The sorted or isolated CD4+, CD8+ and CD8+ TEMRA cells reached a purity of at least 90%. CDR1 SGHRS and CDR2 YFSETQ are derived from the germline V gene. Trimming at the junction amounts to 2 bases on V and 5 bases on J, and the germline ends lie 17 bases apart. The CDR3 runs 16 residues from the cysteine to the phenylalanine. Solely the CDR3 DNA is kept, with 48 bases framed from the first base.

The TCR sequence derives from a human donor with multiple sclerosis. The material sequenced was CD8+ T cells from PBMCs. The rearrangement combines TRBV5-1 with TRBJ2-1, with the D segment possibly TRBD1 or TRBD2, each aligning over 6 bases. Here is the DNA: TGCGCCAGCAGCTTCGGTGAGGGGGGATTTGACAATGAGCAGTTCTTC. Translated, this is CASSFGEGGFDNEQFF.